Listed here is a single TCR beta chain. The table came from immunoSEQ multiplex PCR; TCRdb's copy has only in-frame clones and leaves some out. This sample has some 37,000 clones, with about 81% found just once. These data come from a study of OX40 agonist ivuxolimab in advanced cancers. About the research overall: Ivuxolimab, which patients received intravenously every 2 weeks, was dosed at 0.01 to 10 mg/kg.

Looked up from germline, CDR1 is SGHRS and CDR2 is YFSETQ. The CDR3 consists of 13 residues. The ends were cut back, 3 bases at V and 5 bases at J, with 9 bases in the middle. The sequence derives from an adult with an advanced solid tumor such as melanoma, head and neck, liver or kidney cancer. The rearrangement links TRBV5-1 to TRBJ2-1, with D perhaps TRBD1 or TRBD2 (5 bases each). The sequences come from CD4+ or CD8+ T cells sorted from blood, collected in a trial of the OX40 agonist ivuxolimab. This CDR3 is CASSSSGHNEQFF. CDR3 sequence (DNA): TGCGCCAGCAGCTCGTCGGGGCACAATGAGCAGTTCTTC.